This T cell receptor (beta chain) is drawn from a study of OX40 agonist ivuxolimab in advanced cancers. Study-wide background: Ivuxolimab was administered intravenously to patients at 0.01 to 10 mg/kg every 2 weeks. Prior checkpoint blockade (anti-PD-1, anti-PD-L1 or anti-CTLA-4) was permitted; 40% had it.

Generated by immunoSEQ multiplex PCR, the TCRdb table keeps only in-frame clones and is missing some. The table includes about 18,000 clones, 85% to 90% detected once. At baseline, cycle 4 day 1, and cycle 7 day 1, blood was sampled. Comments on this clone: Its antigen is unknown.

Study-wide results and limits: The average count of expanded clones was higher among CD8+ T cells than among CD4+.

V lost 0 bases and J 4 bases, leaving 7 bases between the germline ends. CDR1 is LGHNA and CDR2 is YNFKEQ in the germline V gene. The CDR3 length is 13 residues. The source is an adult with an advanced solid tumor such as melanoma, head and neck, liver or kidney cancer. The V call is TRBV4-2, the J call TRBJ2-7; D gene ambiguous. Sequencing was performed on CD4+ or CD8+ T cells sorted from blood, taken in a trial of the OX40 agonist ivuxolimab. The CDR3 coding sequence is TGTGCCAGCAGCCAAGATTCGGGTTACGAGCAGTACTTC. Amino acids: CASSQDSGYEQYF.